What follows describes a single T cell receptor (beta chain). Its antigen is undetermined. The data were taken from a study of OX40 agonist ivuxolimab in advanced cancers. Study-wide background: Every 2 weeks, ivuxolimab was infused into the patients intravenously at between 0.01 and 10 mg/kg. Study-wide results and limits: Within 6 weeks, CD4+ and CD8+ blood T cells expanded clonally at 0.1 to 3.0 mg/kg.

The sampling schedule covered blood at baseline, cycle 4 day 1, and cycle 7 day 1. The protocol was immunoSEQ multiplex PCR, while the TCRdb copy is restricted to in-frame clones and leaves out a portion. In the table there are 35,000 to 55,000 clones, nearly 90% of which are singletons. There are 17 residues in the CDR3. With 1 base clipped from V and 4 bases from J, the junction kept 11 bases outside the gene matches. CDR1 LGHNA and CDR2 YNFKEQ come from the germline V gene. The sequences come from CD4+ or CD8+ T cells sorted from blood, collected in a trial of the OX40 agonist ivuxolimab. The chain couples TRBV4-2 to TRBJ2-7, with 9 nucleotides matching TRBD2. The clonotype was recovered from an adult with an advanced solid tumor such as melanoma, head and neck, liver or kidney cancer. CDR3 region: CASSQGRGREGRYEQYF. In DNA form, the CDR3 reads TGTGCCAGCAGCCAAGGGCGGGGGCGGGAGGGCCGGTACGAGCAGTACTTC.